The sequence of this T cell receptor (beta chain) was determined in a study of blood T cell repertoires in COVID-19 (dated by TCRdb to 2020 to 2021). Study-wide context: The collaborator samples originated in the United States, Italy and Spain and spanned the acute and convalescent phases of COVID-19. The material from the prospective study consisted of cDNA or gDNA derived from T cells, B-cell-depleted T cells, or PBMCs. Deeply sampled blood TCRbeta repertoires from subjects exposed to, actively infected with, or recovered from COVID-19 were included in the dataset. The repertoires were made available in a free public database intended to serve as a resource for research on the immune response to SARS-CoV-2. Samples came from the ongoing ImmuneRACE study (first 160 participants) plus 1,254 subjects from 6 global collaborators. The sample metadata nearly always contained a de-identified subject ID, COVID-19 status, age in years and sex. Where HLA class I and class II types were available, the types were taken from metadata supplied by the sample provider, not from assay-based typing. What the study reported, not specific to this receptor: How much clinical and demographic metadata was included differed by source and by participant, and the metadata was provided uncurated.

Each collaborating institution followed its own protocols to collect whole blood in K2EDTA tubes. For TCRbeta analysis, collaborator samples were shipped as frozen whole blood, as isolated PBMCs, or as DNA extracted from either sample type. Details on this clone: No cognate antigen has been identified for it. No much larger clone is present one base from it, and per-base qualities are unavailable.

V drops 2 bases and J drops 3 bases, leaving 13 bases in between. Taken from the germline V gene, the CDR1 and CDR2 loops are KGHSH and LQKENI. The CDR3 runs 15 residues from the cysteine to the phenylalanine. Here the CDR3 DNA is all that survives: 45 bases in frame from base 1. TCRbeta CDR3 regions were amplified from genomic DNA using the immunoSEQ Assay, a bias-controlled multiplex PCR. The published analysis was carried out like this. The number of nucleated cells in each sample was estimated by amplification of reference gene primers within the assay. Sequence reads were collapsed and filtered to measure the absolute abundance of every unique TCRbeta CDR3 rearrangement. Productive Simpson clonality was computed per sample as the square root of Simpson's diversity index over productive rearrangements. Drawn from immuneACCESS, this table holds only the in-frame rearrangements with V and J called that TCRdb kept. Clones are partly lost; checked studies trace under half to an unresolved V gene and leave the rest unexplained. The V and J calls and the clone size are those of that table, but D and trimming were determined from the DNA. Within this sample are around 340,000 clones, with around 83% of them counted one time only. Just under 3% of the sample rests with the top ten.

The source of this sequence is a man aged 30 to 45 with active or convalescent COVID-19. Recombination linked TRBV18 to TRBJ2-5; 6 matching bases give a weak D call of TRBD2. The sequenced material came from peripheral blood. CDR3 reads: CASSPGRLAEETQYF. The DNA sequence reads TGTGCCAGCTCACCAGGGAGGTTGGCAGAAGAGACCCAGTACTTC.